This is a list of T cell receptor beta chains from one sample in a study of CD8+ T cells in alopecia areata. TCRdb's copy holds only in-frame clones and misses some; the assay was immunoSEQ multiplex PCR. The repertoire holds roughly 130,000 clones, with around three fifths as singletons. The sample in question was CD4+ T cells sorted from blood, obtained at week 0. The source is a human donor with alopecia areata. CDR3s include the opening cysteine and the closing phenylalanine or tryptophan. D genes are given only for firm matches. Not every row has a clone size; where given, it reads once, few, many or a size class.

j_gene: TRBJ2-2; abundance: .; d_gene: TRBD2; v_gene: TRBV7-3; CDR3aa: CASSLHPLAGVTGELFF; CDR3nt: TGTGCCAGCAGCTTACATCCACTAGCGGGAGTAACCGGGGAGCTGTTTTTT
j_gene: TRBJ2-1; abundance: .; d_gene: TRBD1; v_gene: TRBV27; CDR3aa: CASSPRTGNEQFF; CDR3nt: TGTGCCAGCAGTCCCCGGACAGGGAATGAGCAGTTCTTC
j_gene: TRBJ2-6; abundance: .; d_gene: .; v_gene: TRBV7-6; CDR3aa: CASSLVSSGANVLTF; CDR3nt: TGTGCCAGCAGCTTAGTATCATCTGGGGCCAACGTCCTGACTTTC
j_gene: TRBJ2-1; abundance: .; d_gene: .; v_gene: TRBV7-6; CDR3aa: CASSLYLGDTNNEQFF; CDR3nt: TGTGCCAGCAGCTTATATTTAGGGGACACCAACAATGAGCAGTTCTTC
j_gene: TRBJ2-1; abundance: .; d_gene: .; v_gene: TRBV30; CDR3aa: CAWSPGSPLNEQFF; CDR3nt: TGTGCCTGGAGCCCAGGTTCACCCCTCAATGAGCAGTTCTTC
j_gene: TRBJ1-2; abundance: .; d_gene: TRBD1; v_gene: TRBV29-1; CDR3aa: CSVVLTGGGGYTF; CDR3nt: TGCAGCGTTGTTTTGACAGGGGGCGGTGGCTACACCTTC
j_gene: TRBJ2-5; abundance: .; d_gene: .; v_gene: TRBV9; CDR3aa: CASSVVGLAVETQYF; CDR3nt: TGTGCCAGCAGCGTAGTAGGGCTAGCAGTAGAGACCCAGTACTTC
j_gene: TRBJ2-4; abundance: .; d_gene: TRBD2; v_gene: TRBV28; CDR3aa: CASSLYSSGRATVKNIQYF; CDR3nt: TGTGCCAGCAGTTTATATTCTAGCGGGAGGGCCACGGTCAAAAACATTCAGTACTTC
j_gene: TRBJ2-1; abundance: .; d_gene: TRBD2; v_gene: TRBV27; CDR3aa: CASIETSGGGYNEQFF; CDR3nt: TGTGCCAGCATCGAAACTAGCGGGGGGGGCTACAATGAGCAGTTCTTC
j_gene: TRBJ2-1; abundance: .; d_gene: TRBD2; v_gene: TRBV11-3; CDR3aa: CASSPGETSGGYNEQFF; CDR3nt: TGTGCCAGCAGCCCCGGGGAGACTAGCGGGGGCTACAATGAGCAGTTCTTC
j_gene: TRBJ2-4; abundance: few; d_gene: TRBD1; v_gene: TRBV12-5; CDR3aa: CASALPGGNIQYF; CDR3nt: TGTGCTAGTGCTCTACCAGGGGGAAATATTCAGTACTTC
j_gene: TRBJ1-5; abundance: .; d_gene: TRBD1; v_gene: TRBV11-2; CDR3aa: CASSLQGAGQPQHF; CDR3nt: TGTGCCAGCAGCCTACAGGGGGCGGGACAGCCCCAGCATTTT
j_gene: TRBJ2-7; abundance: few; d_gene: .; v_gene: TRBV9; CDR3aa: CASSVEDSEQYF; CDR3nt: TGTGCCAGCAGCGTAGAAGACTCCGAGCAGTACTTC
j_gene: TRBJ2-1; abundance: .; d_gene: TRBD1; v_gene: TRBV25-1; CDR3aa: CASSESLGTDEQFF; CDR3nt: TGTGCCAGCAGTGAATCACTGGGGACAGATGAGCAGTTCTTC
j_gene: TRBJ2-7; abundance: few; d_gene: TRBD1; v_gene: TRBV27; CDR3aa: CASSIQDRAYEQYF; CDR3nt: TGTGCCAGCAGTATCCAAGACAGGGCTTACGAGCAGTACTTC
j_gene: TRBJ1-3; abundance: .; d_gene: TRBD1; v_gene: TRBV14; CDR3aa: CASSQWDRAGNTIYF; CDR3nt: TGTGCCAGCAGCCAATGGGACAGGGCTGGAAACACCATATATTTT
j_gene: TRBJ2-1; abundance: .; d_gene: TRBD2; v_gene: TRBV7-2; CDR3aa: CASTPSGRHEQFF; CDR3nt: TGTGCCAGCACTCCTAGCGGGAGACATGAGCAGTTCTTC
j_gene: TRBJ2-5; abundance: few; d_gene: TRBD1; v_gene: TRBV6-5; CDR3aa: CASSARQGSETQYF; CDR3nt: TGTGCCAGCAGCGCCCGACAGGGATCGGAGACCCAGTACTTC
j_gene: TRBJ2-2; abundance: .; d_gene: TRBD2; v_gene: TRBV9; CDR3aa: CASSVGLAGESGELFF; CDR3nt: TGTGCCAGCAGCGTAGGTCTAGCGGGAGAATCCGGGGAGCTGTTTTTT
j_gene: TRBJ2-5; abundance: .; d_gene: .; v_gene: TRBV4-3; CDR3aa: CASSQDLGGGETQYF; CDR3nt: TGCGCCAGCAGCCAAGATTTAGGGGGGGGAGAGACCCAGTACTTC
j_gene: TRBJ2-7; abundance: .; d_gene: .; v_gene: TRBV19; CDR3aa: CASSTRDSGGEQYF; CDR3nt: TGTGCCAGTAGTACCCGGGACTCGGGCGGAGAGCAGTACTTC
j_gene: TRBJ1-1; abundance: few; d_gene: .; v_gene: TRBV29-1; CDR3aa: CSAQTPEAFF; CDR3nt: TGCAGCGCACAGACCCCAGAAGCTTTCTTT
j_gene: TRBJ1-1; abundance: .; d_gene: TRBD1; v_gene: TRBV7-6; CDR3aa: CASSLTGGASTEAFF; CDR3nt: TGTGCCAGCAGCCTAACAGGGGGCGCATCCACTGAAGCTTTCTTT
j_gene: TRBJ2-1; abundance: .; d_gene: TRBD2; v_gene: TRBV6-6; CDR3aa: CASTGGLGNEQFF; CDR3nt: TGTGCCAGCACCGGGGGACTAGGCAATGAGCAGTTCTTC
j_gene: TRBJ2-7; abundance: .; d_gene: .; v_gene: TRBV29-1; CDR3aa: CSVEGFPGTYEQYF; CDR3nt: TGCAGCGTTGAAGGGTTTCCAGGGACCTACGAGCAGTACTTC
j_gene: TRBJ1-1; abundance: .; d_gene: .; v_gene: TRBV5-6; CDR3aa: CASSFGNTEAFF; CDR3nt: TGTGCCAGCAGCTTTGGGAACACTGAAGCTTTCTTT
j_gene: TRBJ1-5; abundance: .; d_gene: .; v_gene: TRBV4-1; CDR3aa: CASSQDTAYSNQPQHF; CDR3nt: TGCGCCAGCAGCCAAGATACGGCTTATAGCAATCAGCCCCAGCATTTT
j_gene: TRBJ2-3; abundance: .; d_gene: TRBD1; v_gene: TRBV5-1; CDR3aa: CASSWGQGADTQYF; CDR3nt: TGCGCCAGCAGTTGGGGACAGGGGGCAGATACGCAGTATTTT
j_gene: TRBJ2-5; abundance: .; d_gene: .; v_gene: TRBV5-1; CDR3aa: CASSGSPGLQETQYF; CDR3nt: TGCGCCAGCAGCGGAAGCCCGGGACTGCAAGAGACCCAGTACTTC
j_gene: TRBJ1-1; abundance: .; d_gene: .; v_gene: TRBV30; CDR3aa: CAWRKSHTEAFF; CDR3nt: TGTGCCTGGAGGAAATCCCACACTGAAGCTTTCTTT
j_gene: TRBJ1-2; abundance: once; d_gene: .; v_gene: TRBV25-1; CDR3aa: CASSDLGSYGYTF; CDR3nt: TGTGCCAGCAGTGATCTGGGTTCCTATGGCTACACCTTC
j_gene: TRBJ1-1; abundance: few; d_gene: .; v_gene: TRBV19; CDR3aa: CASQKVQNTEAFF; CDR3nt: TGTGCCAGCCAGAAGGTCCAGAACACTGAAGCTTTCTTT
j_gene: TRBJ2-2; abundance: .; d_gene: .; v_gene: TRBV7-2; CDR3aa: CASSLVGGNTGELFF; CDR3nt: TGTGCCAGCAGCTTAGTAGGCGGCAACACCGGGGAGCTGTTTTTT
j_gene: TRBJ1-2; abundance: .; d_gene: TRBD1; v_gene: TRBV5-1; CDR3aa: CASQRDRGDGYTF; CDR3nt: TGCGCCAGCCAACGGGACAGAGGCGATGGCTACACCTTC